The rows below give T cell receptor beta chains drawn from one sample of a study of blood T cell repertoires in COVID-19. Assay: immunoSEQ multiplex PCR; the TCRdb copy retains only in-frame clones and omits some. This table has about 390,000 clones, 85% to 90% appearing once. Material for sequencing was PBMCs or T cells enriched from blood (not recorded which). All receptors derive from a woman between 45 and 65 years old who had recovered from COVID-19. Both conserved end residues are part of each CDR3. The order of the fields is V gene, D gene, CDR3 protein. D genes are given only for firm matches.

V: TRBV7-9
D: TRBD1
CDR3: CASSLDDRGLHYGYTF

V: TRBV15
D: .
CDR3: CATSKRVDYEQYF

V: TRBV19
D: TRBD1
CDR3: CASSPRDRPLKSNQPQHF

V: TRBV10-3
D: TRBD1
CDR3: CAIMRDRDSYEQYF

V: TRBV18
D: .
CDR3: CASSQTGNTEAFF

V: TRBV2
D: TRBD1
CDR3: CASSDRVSNQPQHF

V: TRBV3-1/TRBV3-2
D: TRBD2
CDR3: CASSAGTSDADTQYF

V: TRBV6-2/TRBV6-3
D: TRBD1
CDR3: CASSYSRDSLYGYTF

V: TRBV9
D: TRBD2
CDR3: CASSPSGTRSYNEQFF

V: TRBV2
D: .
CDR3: CASSLSSANNEQFF

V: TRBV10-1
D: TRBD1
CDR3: CASTGGMNTEAFF

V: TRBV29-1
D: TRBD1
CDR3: CSAIQGYGYTF

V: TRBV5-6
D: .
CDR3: CASSGGWSSGNTIYF

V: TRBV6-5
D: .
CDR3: CASDKGPGETQYF

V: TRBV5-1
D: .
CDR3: CASGASPGQITYEQYF

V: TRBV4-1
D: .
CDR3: CASSRGSRDTEAFF

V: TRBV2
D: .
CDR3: CASSGRRNTEAFF

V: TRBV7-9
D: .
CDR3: CASSLAPGTEAFF

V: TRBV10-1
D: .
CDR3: CASRYCYEQYF

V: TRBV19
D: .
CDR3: CASSHRGYNEQFF

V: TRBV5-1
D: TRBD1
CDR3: CASSQDRVALTEAFF

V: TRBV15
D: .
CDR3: CATSRGGGFGNTIYF

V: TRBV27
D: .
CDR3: CASSLRGFYEQYF

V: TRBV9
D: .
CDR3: CASSVGGEVEQFF

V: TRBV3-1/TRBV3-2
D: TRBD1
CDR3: CASSSLGTGSTEAFF

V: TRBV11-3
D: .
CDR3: CASSSWTENTGELFF

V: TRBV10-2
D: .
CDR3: CASSEDSNYNQPQHF

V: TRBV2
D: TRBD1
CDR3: CASRGTGFEKLFF

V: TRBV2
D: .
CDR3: CASSDGTGPEAFF

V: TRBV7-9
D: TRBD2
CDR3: CASSLEASGAGGELFF

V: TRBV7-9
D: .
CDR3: CASSSFVEANQPQHF

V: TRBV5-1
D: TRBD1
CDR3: CASSLGTGHLNEKLFF

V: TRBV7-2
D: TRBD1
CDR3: CASSSQGDANTGELFF

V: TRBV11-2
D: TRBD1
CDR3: CASSPGTGYLTGNEQFF

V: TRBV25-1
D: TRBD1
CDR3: CASSLNRGGLGYGYTF

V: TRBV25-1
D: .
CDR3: CASSEYNRGYEQYF

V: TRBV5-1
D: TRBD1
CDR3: CASTLGTGDEKLFF

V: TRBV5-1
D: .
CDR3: CASSLAVTIGTDTQYF

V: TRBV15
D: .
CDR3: CATSRTTGSSYNEQFF

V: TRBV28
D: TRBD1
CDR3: CASSSGTALWDGYTF

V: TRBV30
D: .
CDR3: CAWSLAAVYGYTF

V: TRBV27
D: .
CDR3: CASGAQGNYGYTF

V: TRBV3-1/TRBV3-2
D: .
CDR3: CASSLALDYNEQFF

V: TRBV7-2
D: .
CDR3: CASSIQPEGTQYF

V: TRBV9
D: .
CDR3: CASSAGGAGTDTQYF

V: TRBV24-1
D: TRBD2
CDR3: CATSEAGGYNEQFF

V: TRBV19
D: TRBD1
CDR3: CATRRSGTGGFGSGTEAFF

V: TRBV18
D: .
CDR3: CASSSGPPSRGDTQYF

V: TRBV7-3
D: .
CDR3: CASSLNPLETQYF

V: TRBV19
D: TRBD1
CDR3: CASTYGTGMNQPQHF

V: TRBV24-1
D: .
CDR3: CATSDSYRAPGELFF

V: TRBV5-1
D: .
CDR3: CASSPGVDTQYF

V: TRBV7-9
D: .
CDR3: CASSPQGLMGYTF